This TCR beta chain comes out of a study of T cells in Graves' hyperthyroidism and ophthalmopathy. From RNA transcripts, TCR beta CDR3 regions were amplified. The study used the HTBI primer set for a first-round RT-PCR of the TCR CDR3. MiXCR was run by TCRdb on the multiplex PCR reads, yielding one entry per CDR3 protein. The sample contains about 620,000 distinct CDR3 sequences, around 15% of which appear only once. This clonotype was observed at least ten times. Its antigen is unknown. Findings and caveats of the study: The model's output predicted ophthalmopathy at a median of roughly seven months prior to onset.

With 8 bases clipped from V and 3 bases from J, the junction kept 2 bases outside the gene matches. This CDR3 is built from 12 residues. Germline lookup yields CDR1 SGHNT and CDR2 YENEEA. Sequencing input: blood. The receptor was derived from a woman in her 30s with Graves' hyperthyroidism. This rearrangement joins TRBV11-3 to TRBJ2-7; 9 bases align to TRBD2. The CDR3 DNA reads TGTGCCAGCGGGACTAGCCACTACGAGCAGTACTTC. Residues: CASGTSHYEQYF. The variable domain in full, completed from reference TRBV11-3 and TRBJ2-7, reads EAGVVQSPRYKIIEKKQPVAFWCNPISGHNTLYWYLQNLGQGPELLIRYENEEAVDDSQLPKDRFSAERLKGVDSTLKIQPAELGDSAVYLCASGTSHYEQYFGPGTRLTVT.